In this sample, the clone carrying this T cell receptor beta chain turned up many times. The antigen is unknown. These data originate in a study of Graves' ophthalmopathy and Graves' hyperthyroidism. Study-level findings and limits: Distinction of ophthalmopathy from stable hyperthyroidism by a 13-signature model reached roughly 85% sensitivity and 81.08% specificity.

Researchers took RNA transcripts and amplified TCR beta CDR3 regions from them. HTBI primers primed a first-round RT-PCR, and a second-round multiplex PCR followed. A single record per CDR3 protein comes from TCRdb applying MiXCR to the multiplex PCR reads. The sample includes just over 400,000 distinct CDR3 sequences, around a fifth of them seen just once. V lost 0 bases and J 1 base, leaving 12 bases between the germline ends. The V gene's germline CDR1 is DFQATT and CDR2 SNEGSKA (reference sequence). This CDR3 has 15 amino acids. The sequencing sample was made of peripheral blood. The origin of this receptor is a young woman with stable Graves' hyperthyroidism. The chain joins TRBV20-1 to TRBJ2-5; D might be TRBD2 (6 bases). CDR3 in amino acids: CSARDLVTSQETQYF. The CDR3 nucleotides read TGCAGTGCTAGAGATCTAGTGACTAGCCAAGAGACCCAGTACTTC.